A selection of T cell receptor beta chains follows, all from one sample in a study of T cell repertoires and HLA-DP antigens. Their cognate antigens are unknown. Sequenced by immunoSEQ multiplex PCR; TCRdb stores in-frame clones only, minus some. Seen here are over 60,000 clones, 80% observed once, and the top ten hold 1.6%. The sample comprised CD4+ T cells from PBMCs. The receptor source for this set is a man between 60 and 75 years old in good health and CMV-seronegative. Both conserved end residues are part of each CDR3. The D gene is left open where the match is weak. Some rows have no size entry. The others give once, few or many, or a class for an expanded clone.

v_call: TRBV10-1
d_call: .
clone_size: .
j_call: TRBJ1-1
cdr3_aa: CASSESGRNTEAFF
cdr3_nt: TGCGCCAGCAGTGAGTCAGGGAGGAACACTGAAGCTTTCTTT

v_call: TRBV5-4
d_call: .
clone_size: few
j_call: TRBJ2-7
cdr3_aa: CASSIGGEYEQYF
cdr3_nt: TGTGCCAGCAGCATAGGGGGGGAGTACGAGCAGTACTTC

v_call: TRBV2
d_call: .
clone_size: .
j_call: TRBJ1-3
cdr3_aa: CASSAQALSGNTIYF
cdr3_nt: TGTGCCAGCAGTGCCCAGGCCCTCTCTGGAAACACCATATATTTT

v_call: TRBV5-1
d_call: .
clone_size: .
j_call: TRBJ1-2
cdr3_aa: CASSSFTGYGYTF
cdr3_nt: TGCGCCAGCAGCTCGTTTACAGGCTATGGCTACACCTTC

v_call: TRBV6-1
d_call: .
clone_size: few
j_call: TRBJ1-2
cdr3_aa: CASTPTADFYGYTF
cdr3_nt: TGTGCCAGCACCCCAACGGCAGACTTCTATGGCTACACCTTC

v_call: TRBV5-1
d_call: .
clone_size: .
j_call: TRBJ2-2
cdr3_aa: CASSLSTGRNTGELFF
cdr3_nt: TGCGCCAGCAGCTTGAGTACGGGTCGAAACACCGGGGAGCTGTTTTTT

v_call: TRBV2
d_call: TRBD2
clone_size: .
j_call: TRBJ2-2
cdr3_aa: CARGGLANTGELFF
cdr3_nt: TGTGCCAGGGGGGGACTAGCGAACACCGGGGAGCTGTTTTTT

v_call: TRBV11-2
d_call: .
clone_size: .
j_call: TRBJ1-2
cdr3_aa: CASSQEGSGYTF
cdr3_nt: TGTGCCAGCAGCCAAGAGGGATCTGGCTACACCTTC

v_call: TRBV5-1
d_call: .
clone_size: few
j_call: TRBJ1-2
cdr3_aa: CASSPAGGSYGYTF
cdr3_nt: TGCGCCAGCAGCCCCGCCGGGGGCAGCTATGGCTACACCTTC

v_call: TRBV11-3
d_call: TRBD1
clone_size: .
j_call: TRBJ1-4
cdr3_aa: CASSFPGQGEKLFF
cdr3_nt: TGTGCCAGCAGCTTCCCGGGACAGGGGGAAAAACTGTTTTTT

v_call: TRBV4-3
d_call: .
clone_size: once
j_call: TRBJ1-1
cdr3_aa: CASSQGRDGRGAFF
cdr3_nt: TGCGCCAGCAGCCAAGGCCGGGACGGACGGGGAGCTTTCTTT

v_call: TRBV6-5
d_call: TRBD1
clone_size: .
j_call: TRBJ1-1
cdr3_aa: CASKLDRVGNTEAFF
cdr3_nt: TGTGCCAGCAAACTCGACAGGGTTGGGAACACTGAAGCTTTCTTT

v_call: TRBV5-6
d_call: TRBD1
clone_size: .
j_call: TRBJ1-2
cdr3_aa: CASSFGTQTGGVYGYTF
cdr3_nt: TGTGCCAGCAGCTTTGGGACCCAAACAGGGGGCGTCTATGGCTACACCTTC

v_call: TRBV13
d_call: .
clone_size: .
j_call: TRBJ1-1
cdr3_aa: CASSFAGRDTEAFF
cdr3_nt: TGTGCCAGCAGCTTCGCTGGACGGGACACTGAAGCTTTCTTT

v_call: TRBV9
d_call: TRBD2
clone_size: few
j_call: TRBJ2-1
cdr3_aa: CASSVATGLALNEQFF
cdr3_nt: TGTGCCAGCAGCGTAGCCACGGGACTAGCTTTAAATGAGCAGTTCTTC

v_call: TRBV27
d_call: TRBD2
clone_size: .
j_call: TRBJ2-5
cdr3_aa: CASTGLAGGSRETQYF
cdr3_nt: TGTGCCAGCACGGGACTAGCGGGAGGGTCGAGAGAGACCCAGTACTTC

v_call: TRBV28
d_call: .
clone_size: few
j_call: TRBJ1-2
cdr3_aa: CASSFSPAAGYTF
cdr3_nt: TGTGCCAGCAGTTTTTCCCCCGCCGCGGGCTACACCTTC

v_call: TRBV10-2
d_call: .
clone_size: .
j_call: TRBJ2-7
cdr3_aa: CASTLAGAYYEQYF
cdr3_nt: TGCGCCAGCACCCTGGCGGGGGCCTACTACGAGCAGTACTTC

v_call: TRBV6-5
d_call: .
clone_size: .
j_call: TRBJ2-1
cdr3_aa: CASIREPAGNEQFF
cdr3_nt: TGTGCCAGTATCCGGGAGCCCGCGGGGAATGAGCAGTTCTTC

v_call: TRBV18
d_call: TRBD1
clone_size: .
j_call: TRBJ1-2
cdr3_aa: CASSVRDSYYGYTF
cdr3_nt: TGTGCCAGCTCGGTCCGGGACAGCTACTATGGCTACACCTTC

v_call: TRBV27
d_call: TRBD2
clone_size: .
j_call: TRBJ2-1
cdr3_aa: CASRKPGSGINEQFF
cdr3_nt: TGTGCCAGCAGAAAACCAGGGAGCGGGATCAATGAGCAGTTCTTC

v_call: TRBV5-1
d_call: TRBD2
clone_size: .
j_call: TRBJ2-1
cdr3_aa: CASSSKQTGAGVEQFF
cdr3_nt: TGCGCCAGCAGCTCGAAACAAACGGGCGCGGGGGTAGAGCAGTTCTTC

v_call: TRBV2
d_call: .
clone_size: once
j_call: TRBJ1-2
cdr3_aa: CASSESPTGSYGYTF
cdr3_nt: TGTGCCAGCAGTGAAAGCCCTACAGGGTCATACGGCTACACCTTC

v_call: TRBV5-1
d_call: .
clone_size: .
j_call: TRBJ1-5
cdr3_aa: CASSPDSETGAQHF
cdr3_nt: TGCGCCAGCAGCCCGGACTCTGAAACGGGGGCCCAGCATTTT

v_call: TRBV7-2
d_call: .
clone_size: .
j_call: TRBJ2-5
cdr3_aa: CASSFSDGRFETQYF
cdr3_nt: TGTGCCAGCAGCTTTTCCGATGGCCGCTTCGAGACCCAGTACTTC

v_call: TRBV11-3
d_call: TRBD2
clone_size: .
j_call: TRBJ2-5
cdr3_aa: CASSIRGLAGEETQYF
cdr3_nt: TGTGCCAGCAGCATTAGGGGTTTAGCGGGAGAAGAGACCCAGTACTTC

v_call: TRBV15
d_call: .
clone_size: .
j_call: TRBJ2-3
cdr3_aa: CATSRVAGTDTQYF
cdr3_nt: TGTGCCACCAGCAGAGTGGCGGGCACAGATACGCAGTATTTT

v_call: TRBV6-5
d_call: .
clone_size: once
j_call: TRBJ2-3
cdr3_aa: CASSPGVGDEGTQYF
cdr3_nt: TGTGCCAGCAGTCCAGGGGTAGGAGACGAGGGTACGCAGTATTTT

v_call: TRBV11-2
d_call: .
clone_size: .
j_call: TRBJ2-1
cdr3_aa: CASSLTRSTQVDEQFF
cdr3_nt: TGTGCCAGCAGCTTAACCCGTTCGACCCAAGTGGATGAGCAGTTCTTC

v_call: TRBV7-2
d_call: .
clone_size: .
j_call: TRBJ1-3
cdr3_aa: CASSLYAPSGNTIYF
cdr3_nt: TGTGCCAGCAGCTTATACGCCCCGTCGGGAAACACCATATATTTT

v_call: TRBV5-1
d_call: .
clone_size: .
j_call: TRBJ2-2
cdr3_aa: CASSSDYLDTGELFF
cdr3_nt: TGCGCCAGCAGCTCGGACTACCTCGACACCGGGGAGCTGTTTTTT

v_call: TRBV20-1
d_call: .
clone_size: once
j_call: TRBJ2-1
cdr3_aa: CSGAGNNEQFF
cdr3_nt: TGCAGTGGGGCGGGGAACAATGAGCAGTTCTTC

v_call: TRBV6-5
d_call: .
clone_size: .
j_call: TRBJ1-1
cdr3_aa: CATSRGGANTEAFF
cdr3_nt: TGTGCCACTTCTAGGGGGGGTGCGAACACTGAAGCTTTCTTT

v_call: TRBV5-1
d_call: TRBD1
clone_size: .
j_call: TRBJ1-3
cdr3_aa: CASSGGDRGNTIYF
cdr3_nt: TGCGCCAGCAGCGGGGGGGACAGAGGAAACACCATATATTTT

v_call: TRBV14
d_call: .
clone_size: .
j_call: TRBJ1-6
cdr3_aa: CASSQGGGYNSPLHF
cdr3_nt: TGTGCCAGCAGCCAGGGTGGGGGCTATAATTCACCCCTCCACTTT